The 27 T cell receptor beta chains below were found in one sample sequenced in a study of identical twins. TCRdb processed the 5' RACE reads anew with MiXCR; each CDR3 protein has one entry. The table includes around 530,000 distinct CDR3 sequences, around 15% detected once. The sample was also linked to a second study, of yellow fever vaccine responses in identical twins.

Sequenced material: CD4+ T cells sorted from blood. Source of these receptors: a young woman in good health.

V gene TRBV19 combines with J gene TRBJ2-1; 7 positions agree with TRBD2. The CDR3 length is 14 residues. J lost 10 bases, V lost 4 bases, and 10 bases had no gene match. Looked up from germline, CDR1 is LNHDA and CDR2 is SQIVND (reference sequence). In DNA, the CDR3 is TGTGCCAGTAGTAGAGGACTAGATCGACCAGAGCAGTTCTTC. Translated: CASSRGLDRPEQFF.

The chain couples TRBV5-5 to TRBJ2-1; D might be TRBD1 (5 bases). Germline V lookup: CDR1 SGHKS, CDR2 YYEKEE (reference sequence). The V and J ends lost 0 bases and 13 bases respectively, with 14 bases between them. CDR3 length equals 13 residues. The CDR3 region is CASSLALGQGQFF. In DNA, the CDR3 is TGTGCCAGCAGCTTGGCCTTGGGGCAGGGACAGTTCTTC.

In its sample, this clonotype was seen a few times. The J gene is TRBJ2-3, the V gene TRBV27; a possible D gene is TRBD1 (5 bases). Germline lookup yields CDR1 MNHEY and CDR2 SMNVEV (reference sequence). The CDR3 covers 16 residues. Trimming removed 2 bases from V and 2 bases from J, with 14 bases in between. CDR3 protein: CASSLARRQFTDTQYF. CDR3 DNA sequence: TGTGCCAGCAGTTTAGCGAGACGACAGTTCACAGATACGCAGTATTTT.

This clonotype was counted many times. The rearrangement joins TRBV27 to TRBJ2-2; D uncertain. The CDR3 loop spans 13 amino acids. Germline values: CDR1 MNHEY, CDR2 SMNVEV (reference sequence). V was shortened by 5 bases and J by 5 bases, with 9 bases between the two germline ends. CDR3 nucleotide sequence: TGTGCCAGCAGTCACCAAGGGACCGGGGAGCTGTTTTTT. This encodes CASSHQGTGELFF.

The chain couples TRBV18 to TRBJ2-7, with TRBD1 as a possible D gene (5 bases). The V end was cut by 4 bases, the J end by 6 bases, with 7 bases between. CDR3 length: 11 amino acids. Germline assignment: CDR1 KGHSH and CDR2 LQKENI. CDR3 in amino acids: CASSQGLEQYF. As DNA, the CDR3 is TGTGCCAGCTCACAGGGGCTCGAGCAGTACTTC.

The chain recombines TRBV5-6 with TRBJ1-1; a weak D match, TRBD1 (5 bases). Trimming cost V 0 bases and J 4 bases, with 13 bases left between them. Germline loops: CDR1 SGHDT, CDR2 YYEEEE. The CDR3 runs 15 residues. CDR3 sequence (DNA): TGTGCCAGCAGCTTGGTTCGGGGCGGGAGCACTGAAGCTTTCTTT. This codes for CASSLVRGGSTEAFF. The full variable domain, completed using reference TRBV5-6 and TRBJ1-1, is DAGVTQSPTHLIKTRGQQVTLRCSPKSGHDTVSWYQQALGQGPQFIFQYYEEEERQRGNFPDRFSGHQFPNYSSELNVNALLLGDSALYLCASSLVRGGSTEAFFGQGTRLTVV.

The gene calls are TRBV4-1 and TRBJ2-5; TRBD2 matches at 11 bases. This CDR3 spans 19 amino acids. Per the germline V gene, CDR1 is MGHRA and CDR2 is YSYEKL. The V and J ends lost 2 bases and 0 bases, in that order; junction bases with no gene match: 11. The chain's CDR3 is CASSQIIPGLAANQETQYF. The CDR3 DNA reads TGCGCCAGCAGCCAAATAATCCCGGGACTAGCGGCGAACCAAGAGACCCAGTACTTC.

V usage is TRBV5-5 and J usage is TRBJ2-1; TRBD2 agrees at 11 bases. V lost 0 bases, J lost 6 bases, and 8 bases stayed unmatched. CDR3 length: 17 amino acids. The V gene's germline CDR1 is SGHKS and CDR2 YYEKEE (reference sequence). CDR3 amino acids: CASSLAPSGRFSNEQFF. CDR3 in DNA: TGTGCCAGCAGCTTGGCCCCTAGCGGGAGGTTTAGCAATGAGCAGTTCTTC.

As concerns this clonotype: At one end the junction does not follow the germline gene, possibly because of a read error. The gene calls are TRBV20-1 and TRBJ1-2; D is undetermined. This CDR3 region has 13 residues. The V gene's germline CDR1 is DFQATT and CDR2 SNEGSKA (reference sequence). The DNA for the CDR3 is TGCAGAGCTAGCCGGGCTCCAAACTATGGCTACACCTTC. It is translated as CRASRAPNYGYTF.

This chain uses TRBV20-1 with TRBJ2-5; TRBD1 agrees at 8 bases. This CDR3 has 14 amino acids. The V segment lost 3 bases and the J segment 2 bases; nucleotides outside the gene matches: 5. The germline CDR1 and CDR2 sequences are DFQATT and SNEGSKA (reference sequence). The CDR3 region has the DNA TGCAGTGCTAGTGACAGGGGAGGTCAAGAGACCCAGTACTTC. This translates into CSASDRGGQETQYF.

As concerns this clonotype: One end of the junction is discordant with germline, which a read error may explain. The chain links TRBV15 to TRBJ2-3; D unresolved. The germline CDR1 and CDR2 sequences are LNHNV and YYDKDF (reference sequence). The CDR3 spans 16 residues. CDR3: CATSPGRHFATYTQYF. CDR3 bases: TGTGCCACCAGCCCAGGACGGCACTTTGCCACATATACGCAGTATTTT.

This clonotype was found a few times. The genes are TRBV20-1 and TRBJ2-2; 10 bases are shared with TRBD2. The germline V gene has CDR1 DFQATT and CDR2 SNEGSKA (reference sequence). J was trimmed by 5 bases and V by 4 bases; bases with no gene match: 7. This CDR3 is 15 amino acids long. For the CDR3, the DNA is TGCAGTGCTACGAATAGCGGGGGGACAACCGGGGAGCTGTTTTTT. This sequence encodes CSATNSGGTTGELFF.

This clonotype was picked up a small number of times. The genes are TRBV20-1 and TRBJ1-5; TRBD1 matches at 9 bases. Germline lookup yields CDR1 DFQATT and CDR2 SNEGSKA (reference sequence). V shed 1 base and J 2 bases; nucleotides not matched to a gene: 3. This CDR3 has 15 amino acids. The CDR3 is CSARAQGAGNQPQHF. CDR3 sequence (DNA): TGCAGTGCTAGAGCACAGGGGGCAGGCAATCAGCCCCAGCATTTT.

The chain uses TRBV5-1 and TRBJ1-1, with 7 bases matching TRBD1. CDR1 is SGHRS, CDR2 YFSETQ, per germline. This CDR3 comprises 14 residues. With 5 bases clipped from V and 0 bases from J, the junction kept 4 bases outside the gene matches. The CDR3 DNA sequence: TGCGCCAGCAGACACGGACAGGTGAACACTGAAGCTTTCTTT. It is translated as CASRHGQVNTEAFF.

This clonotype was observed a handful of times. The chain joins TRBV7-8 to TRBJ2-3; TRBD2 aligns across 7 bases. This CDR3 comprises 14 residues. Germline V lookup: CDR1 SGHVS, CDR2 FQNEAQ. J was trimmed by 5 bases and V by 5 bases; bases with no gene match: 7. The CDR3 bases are TGTGCCAGCAGCCCAGGGACTATCGGAGATACGCAGTATTTT. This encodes CASSPGTIGDTQYF.

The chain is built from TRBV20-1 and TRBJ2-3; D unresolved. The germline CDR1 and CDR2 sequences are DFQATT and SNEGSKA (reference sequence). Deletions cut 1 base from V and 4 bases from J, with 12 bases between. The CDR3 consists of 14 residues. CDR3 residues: CSARVPNGPDTQYF. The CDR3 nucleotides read TGCAGTGCTAGAGTCCCTAACGGCCCAGATACGCAGTATTTT.

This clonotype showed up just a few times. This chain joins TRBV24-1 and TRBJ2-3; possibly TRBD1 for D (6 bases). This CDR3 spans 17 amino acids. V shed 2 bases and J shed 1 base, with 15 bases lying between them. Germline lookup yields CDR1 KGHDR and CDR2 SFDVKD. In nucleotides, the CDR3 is TGTGCCACCAGTGATTCCCTGGAGGCAGGGGGCACAGATACGCAGTATTTT. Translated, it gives CATSDSLEAGGTDTQYF.

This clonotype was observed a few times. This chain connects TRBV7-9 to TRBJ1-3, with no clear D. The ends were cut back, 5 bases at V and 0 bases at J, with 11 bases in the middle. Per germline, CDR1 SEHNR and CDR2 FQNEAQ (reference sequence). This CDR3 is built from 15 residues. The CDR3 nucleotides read TGTGCCAGCAGCAGCTCAAAGAGCTCTGGAAACACCATATATTTT. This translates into CASSSSKSSGNTIYF.

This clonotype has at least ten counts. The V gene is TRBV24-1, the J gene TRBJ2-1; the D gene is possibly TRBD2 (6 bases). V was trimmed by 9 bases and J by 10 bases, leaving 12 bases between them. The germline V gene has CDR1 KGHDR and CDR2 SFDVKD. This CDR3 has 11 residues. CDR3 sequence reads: CATWDSEEQFF. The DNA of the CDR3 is TGTGCCACCTGGGACTCCGAAGAGCAGTTCTTC.

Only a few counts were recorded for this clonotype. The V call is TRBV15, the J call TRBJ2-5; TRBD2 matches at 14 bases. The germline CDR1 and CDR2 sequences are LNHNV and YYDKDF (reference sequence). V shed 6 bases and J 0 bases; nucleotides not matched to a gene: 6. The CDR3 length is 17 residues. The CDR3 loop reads CATRRLAGGPYQETQYF. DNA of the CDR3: TGTGCCACCAGGCGACTAGCGGGAGGGCCGTACCAAGAGACCCAGTACTTC. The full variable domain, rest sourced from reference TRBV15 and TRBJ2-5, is DAMVIQNPRYQVTQFGKPVTLSCSQTLNHNVMYWYQQKSSQAPKLLFHYYDKDFNNEADTPDNFQSRRPNTSFCFLDIRSPGLGDTAMYLCATRRLAGGPYQETQYFGPGTRLLVL.

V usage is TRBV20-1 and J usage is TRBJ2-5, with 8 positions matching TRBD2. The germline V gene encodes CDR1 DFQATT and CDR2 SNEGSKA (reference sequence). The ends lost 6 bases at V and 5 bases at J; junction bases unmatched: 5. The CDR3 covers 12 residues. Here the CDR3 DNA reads TGCAGTGCCCAGAAGCGGGAGGAGACCCAGTACTTC. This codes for CSAQKREETQYF.

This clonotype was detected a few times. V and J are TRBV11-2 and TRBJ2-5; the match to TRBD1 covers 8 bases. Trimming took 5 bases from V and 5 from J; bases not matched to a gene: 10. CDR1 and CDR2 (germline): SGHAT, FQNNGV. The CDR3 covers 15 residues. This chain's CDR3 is CASSPLWTGRETQYF. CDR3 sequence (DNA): TGTGCCAGCAGCCCCCTTTGGACAGGGAGGGAGACCCAGTACTTC.

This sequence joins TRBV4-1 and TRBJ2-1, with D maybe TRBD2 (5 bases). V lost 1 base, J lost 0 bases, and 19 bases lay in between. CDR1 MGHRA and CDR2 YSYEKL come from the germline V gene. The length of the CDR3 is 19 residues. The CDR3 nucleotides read TGCGCCAGCAGCCAAGCTCGGACTGGAAAAAGGAGCTCCTACAATGAGCAGTTCTTC. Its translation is CASSQARTGKRSSYNEQFF.

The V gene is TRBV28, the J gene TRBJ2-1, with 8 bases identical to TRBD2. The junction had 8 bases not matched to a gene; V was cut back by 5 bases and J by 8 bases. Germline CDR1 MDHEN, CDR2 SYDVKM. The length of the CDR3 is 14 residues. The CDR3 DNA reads TGTGCCAGCAGTCCTGGCGGGAGGAAGCATGAGCAGTTCTTC. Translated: CASSPGGRKHEQFF.

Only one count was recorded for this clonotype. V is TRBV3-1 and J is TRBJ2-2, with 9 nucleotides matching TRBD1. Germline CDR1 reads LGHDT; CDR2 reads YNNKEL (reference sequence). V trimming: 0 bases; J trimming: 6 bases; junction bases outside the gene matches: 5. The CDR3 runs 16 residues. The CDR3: CASSQERTGVPGELFF. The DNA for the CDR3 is TGTGCCAGCAGCCAAGAGAGGACAGGGGTGCCCGGGGAGCTGTTTTTT.

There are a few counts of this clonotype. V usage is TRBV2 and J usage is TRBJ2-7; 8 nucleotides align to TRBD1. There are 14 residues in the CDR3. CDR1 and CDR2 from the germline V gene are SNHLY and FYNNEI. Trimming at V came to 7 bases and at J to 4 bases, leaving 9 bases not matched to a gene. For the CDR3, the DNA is TGTGCCAGCACTCTCCAGGGGGCGCGGTACGAGCAGTACTTC. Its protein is CASTLQGARYEQYF.

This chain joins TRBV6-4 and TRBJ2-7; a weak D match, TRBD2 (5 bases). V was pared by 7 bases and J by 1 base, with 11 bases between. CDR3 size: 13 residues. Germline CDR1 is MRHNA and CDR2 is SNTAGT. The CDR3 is CASIIGNSYEQYF. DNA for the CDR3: TGTGCCAGCATTATCGGGAATTCCTACGAGCAGTACTTC.